This T cell receptor (beta chain) originates from a study of HIV-infected patients and healthy controls. Ten or more counts support this clonotype. Its antigen remains unknown. All unsorted peripheral T cells were captured because whole blood was used without fractionation. Reverse transcription used around 540 ng RNA and constant-region primers for alpha and beta. Separate chain-specific third strand synthesis with multiplexing indices produced the alpha and beta libraries. TCRdb processed the 5' RACE reads anew with MiXCR; each CDR3 protein has one entry. The repertoire includes about 18,000 distinct CDR3 sequences, roughly 9.5% of them detected once, and 6.5% to 8% sits in the top ten. Points from the study as a whole: Healthy controls carried many MAIT alpha-chain CDR3s, while HIV+ repertoires had few. HIV-infected patients and controls differed significantly in mean usage of eight alpha and eight beta V genes.

CDR3 size: 18 residues. V trimming: 7 bases; J trimming: 4 bases; junction bases outside the gene matches: 15. Germline V gene lookup returns CDR1 LGHNA and CDR2 YNFKEQ. The genes are TRBV4-2 and TRBJ2-2, with 10 nucleotides matching TRBD2. The receptor's source is an adult in good health. The specimen sequenced was blood. CDR3 coding DNA: TGTGCCAGCACTCCGGGACTAGCGTCCCCAAGTAGCACCGGGGAGCTGTTTTTT. Amino acid sequence: CASTPGLASPSSTGELFF.